These 9 T cell receptor beta chains originate from one sample sequenced in a study of blood T cell repertoires in COVID-19. Generated by immunoSEQ multiplex PCR, the TCRdb table keeps only in-frame clones and is missing some. The profile shows 200,000 or so clones, under 85% of them singletons. Specimen: PBMCs or T cells enriched from blood (not recorded which). The source is a man aged 55 to 70 who had recovered from COVID-19.

The rearrangement joins TRBV7-9 to TRBJ1-3; TRBD1 is a possible D gene (5 bases). Trimming took off 4 bases at V and 7 bases at J, with 14 bases between the two ends. This CDR3 contains 14 residues. From germline, CDR1 is SEHNR and CDR2 FQNEAQ (reference sequence). The CDR3 coding sequence is TGTGCCAGCAGCTGGACCGGGACTCGGAACACCATATATTTT. Protein: CASSWTGTRNTIYF.

The gene calls are TRBV12-3 or TRBV12-4 and TRBJ2-1; D may be TRBD2 (6 bases). This CDR3 spans 11 amino acids. The V end lost 5 bases, the J end lost 8 bases, and 7 bases lay between the germline ends. CDR3 DNA: TGTGCCAGCAGTAGGAGGGATGAGCAGTTCTTC. Amino acid sequence: CASSRRDEQFF.

The gene calls are TRBV18 and TRBJ2-7, with 7 bases fitting TRBD2. The CDR3 totals 14 residues. Losses at the gene ends were 2 bases for V and 5 bases for J; bases not matched to a gene: 6. CDR1 KGHSH and CDR2 LQKENI come from the germline V gene. In DNA, the CDR3 is TGTGCCAGCTCACCAGGGCAGCGGGGCCACGAGCAGTACTTC. Its protein is CASSPGQRGHEQYF. Combining the CDR3 with reference TRBV18 and TRBJ2-7 gives the whole variable domain NAGVMQNPRHLVRRRGQEARLRCSPMKGHSHVYWYRQLPEEGLKFMVYLQKENIIDESGMPKERFSAEFPKEGPSILRIQQVVRGDSAAYFCASSPGQRGHEQYFGPGTRLTVT.

The genes are TRBV7-2 and TRBJ1-1; tentatively, D is TRBD1 (5 bases). The length of the CDR3 is 13 residues. In germline, CDR1 is SGHTA, CDR2 FQGNSA. Trimming took 10 bases from V and 0 from J, leaving 12 bases between them. The chain's CDR3 is CATSRGLNTEAFF. DNA for the CDR3: TGTGCCACTTCCCGGGGGTTGAACACTGAAGCTTTCTTT.

The DNA of the CDR3 is TGTGCCAGCTCACCACGTGGACAGGGTTCCCAAATGAACACTGAAGCTTTCTTT. This sequence encodes CASSPRGQGSQMNTEAFF. The chain is built from TRBV18 and TRBJ1-1; 8 bases line up with TRBD1. J was trimmed by 0 bases and V by 1 base; bases with no gene match: 10. Germline V CDR1 and CDR2: KGHSH, LQKENI. The CDR3 has 18 residues.

The chain links TRBV6-5 to TRBJ2-7, with unresolved D. The V gene's germline CDR1 is MNHEY and CDR2 SVGAGI. With 3 bases removed from V and 4 bases from J, the gap between germline ends came to 4 bases. This CDR3 comprises 11 residues. The CDR3 protein is CASSYEYEQYF. CDR3 in DNA: TGTGCCAGCAGTTATGAGTACGAGCAGTACTTC.

The chain links TRBV5-1 to TRBJ1-1; 8 bases agree with TRBD1. There are 16 residues in the CDR3. Germline CDR1 and CDR2: SGHRS and YFSETQ. Trimming removed 0 bases from V and 6 bases from J; junction bases left unmatched: 10. This chain's CDR3 is CASSLATRTGTPEAFF. DNA of the CDR3: TGCGCCAGCAGCTTGGCTACCCGGACAGGGACTCCTGAAGCTTTCTTT. Looking up the rest from reference TRBV5-1 and TRBJ1-1 gives the full variable domain: KAGVTQTPRYLIKTRGQQVTLSCSPISGHRSVSWYQQTPGQGLQFLFEYFSETQRNKGNFPGRFSGRQFSNSRSEMNVSTLELGDSALYLCASSLATRTGTPEAFFGQGTRLTVV.

This chain connects TRBV11-3 to TRBJ1-3, with D perhaps TRBD1 (5 bases). There are 16 residues in the CDR3. Trimming stripped 0 bases from V and 2 bases from J, with 11 bases between. Germline loops: CDR1 SGHNT, CDR2 YENEEA. The CDR3 here is CASSLDSGLPGNTIYF. CDR3 DNA sequence: TGTGCCAGCAGCTTAGATTCGGGACTACCTGGAAACACCATATATTTT.

The rearrangement links TRBV2 to TRBJ2-2; possibly TRBD1 for D (6 bases). Trimming took 1 base from V and 6 from J, leaving 9 bases between them. CDR1 is SNHLY, CDR2 FYNNEI, per germline. The CDR3 consists of 14 residues. Written as DNA, the CDR3 is TGTGCCAGCAGTGAAGACAGGGTCCCCGGGGAGCTGTTTTTT. Encoded protein: CASSEDRVPGELFF.